The 31 T cell receptor beta chains below come from one sample, sequenced in a study of blood T cell repertoires in COVID-19. Assay used: immunoSEQ multiplex PCR; TCRdb lists only in-frame clones, some missing. The sample contains approximately 220,000 clones, over 75% of which appear only once. The sequenced material came from PBMCs or T cells enriched from blood (not recorded which). These receptors all stem from a woman under 30 in a cohort exposed to, infected with or recovered from COVID-19 (not recorded which).

J is TRBJ1-1 and V is TRBV28; D might be TRBD1 (6 bases). The CDR3 is made up of 14 amino acids. The ends were cut back, 5 bases at V and 1 base at J, with 11 bases in the middle. Germline CDR1 and CDR2: MDHEN and SYDVKM. CDR3 DNA sequence: TGTGCCAGCAGTACTAAGACAGGGAACACTGAAGCTTTCTTT. It encodes CASSTKTGNTEAFF.

The chain is built from TRBV6-5 and TRBJ2-1, with 7 positions matching TRBD2. V lost 2 bases to trimming and J lost 1 base; unmatched junction nucleotides: 5. CDR3 length: 16 residues. The germline V gene encodes CDR1 MNHEY and CDR2 SVGAGI. DNA for the CDR3: TGTGCCAGCAGTTACGGCGGGAGTTTGTCCTACAATGAGCAGTTCTTC. It yields the protein CASSYGGSLSYNEQFF.

The rearrangement joins TRBV11-3 to TRBJ2-1; perhaps TRBD2 as D (6 bases). Per germline, CDR1 SGHNT and CDR2 YENEEA. Trimming took off 5 bases at V and 0 bases at J, with 11 bases between the two ends. This CDR3 is 15 amino acids long. CDR3 loop: CASSQAGGSYNEQFF. CDR3 DNA: TGTGCCAGCAGCCAGGCCGGGGGCTCCTACAATGAGCAGTTCTTC. Supplemented by reference TRBV11-3 and TRBJ2-1, the full variable domain reads EAGVVQSPRYKIIEKKQPVAFWCNPISGHNTLYWYLQNLGQGPELLIRYENEEAVDDSQLPKDRFSAERLKGVDSTLKIQPAELGDSAVYLCASSQAGGSYNEQFFGPGTRLTVL.

V and J are TRBV30 and TRBJ1-2; no definite D call. With 4 bases removed from V and 8 bases from J, the gap between germline ends came to 11 bases. Germline V lookup: CDR1 GTSNPN, CDR2 SVGIG (reference sequence). This CDR3 is 11 amino acids long. The CDR3 DNA follows: TGTGCCTGGAAGGGTCGGGAGGGCTACACCTTC. Protein: CAWKGREGYTF.

This CDR3 is CASSSHDQPQHF. DNA for the CDR3: TGTGCCAGCAGTTCCCATGATCAGCCCCAGCATTTT. The chain recombines TRBV12-3 or TRBV12-4 with TRBJ1-5, with D hard to call. This CDR3 has 12 residues. V was pared by 4 bases and J by 5 bases, with 6 bases between.

This chain uses TRBV18 with TRBJ1-4, with D maybe TRBD1 (6 bases). The CDR3 loop spans 14 amino acids. Looked up from germline, CDR1 is KGHSH and CDR2 is LQKENI. The V end was cut by 3 bases, the J end by 6 bases, with 11 bases between. CDR3 loop: CASSPTGRDEKLFF. The CDR3 DNA follows: TGTGCCAGCTCACCCACAGGGAGGGATGAAAAACTGTTTTTT.

The rearrangement uses TRBV9 and TRBJ1-2; possible D gene TRBD1, 6 bases. V was cut by 0 bases and J by 1 base, with 13 bases left in between. The CDR3 is made up of 16 amino acids. From germline, CDR1 is SGDLS and CDR2 YYNGEE. In nucleotides, the CDR3 is TGTGCCAGCAGCGTAGGCTCAGGGGATTATAACTATGGCTACACCTTC. Protein sequence: CASSVGSGDYNYGYTF.

The chain uses TRBV25-1 and TRBJ1-1, with a possible D match to TRBD1 (5 bases). CDR3 length: 13 residues. V lost 2 bases and J 4 bases, leaving 8 bases between the germline ends. Germline assignment: CDR1 MGHDK and CDR2 SYGVNS. The CDR3 loop reads CASSEQGVTEAFF. DNA of the CDR3: TGTGCCAGCAGTGAACAGGGTGTCACTGAAGCTTTCTTT.

The chain is built from TRBV7-6 and TRBJ1-5, with no clear D. The CDR3 runs to 16 residues. V lost 5 bases and J 2 bases, leaving 16 bases between the germline ends. CDR1 is SGHVS, CDR2 FNYEAQ, per germline. CDR3: CASSPDGRWGNQPQHF. CDR3 coding DNA: TGTGCCAGCAGCCCAGACGGGAGGTGGGGCAATCAGCCCCAGCATTTT.

This clone has just a few counts. V gene TRBV6-4 combines with J gene TRBJ2-1; 13 bases line up with TRBD2. The germline V gene has CDR1 MRHNA and CDR2 SNTAGT. V shed 0 bases and J 5 bases; nucleotides not matched to a gene: 1. The CDR3 contains 16 residues. CDR3 loop: CASSDSTSGGHNEQFF. As DNA, the CDR3 is TGTGCCAGCAGTGACTCGACTAGCGGGGGGCACAATGAGCAGTTCTTC.

The rearrangement uses TRBV5-1 and TRBJ1-2; tentatively, D is TRBD1 (6 bases). V gave up 5 bases and J gave up 8 bases, with 25 bases separating them. The CDR3 runs to 16 residues. Germline V gene data show CDR1 as SGHRS and CDR2 as YFSETQ. This CDR3 is CASRKTGERAVGGYTF. The CDR3 nucleotides read TGCGCCAGCAGAAAGACAGGTGAGCGAGCGGTAGGCGGCTACACCTTC.

The chain couples TRBV2 to TRBJ1-5, with D unclear. Germline V gene lookup returns CDR1 SNHLY and CDR2 FYNNEI. Between the trimmed V and J ends, which lost 6 bases and 7 bases, there was a span of 10 bases. The CDR3 is made up of 12 amino acids. The CDR3 DNA reads as TGTGCCAGCAGGATCCACGGGCAGCCCCAGCATTTT. Its translation is CASRIHGQPQHF.

This clone was counted between two and nine times. This chain links TRBV14 with TRBJ1-6; the D is unclear. Germline V gene sequence: CDR1 SGHDN, CDR2 FVKESK. This CDR3 contains 15 residues. The ends were cut back, 4 bases at V and 9 bases at J, with 16 bases in the middle. DNA of the CDR3: TGTGCCAGCAGCCCCACGCTCTACAGTACTTCACCCCTCCACTTT. Its translation: CASSPTLYSTSPLHF.

The chain combines TRBV9 with TRBJ2-3; 8 bases agree with TRBD2. The CDR3 is 15 residues long. Germline CDR1 SGDLS, CDR2 YYNGEE. V gave up 2 bases and J gave up 5 bases; unmatched junction bases: 7. The CDR3 DNA reads TGTGCCAGCAGCGTCCGGGGGGGCCCGGAAGATACGCAGTATTTT. Residues: CASSVRGGPEDTQYF.

V is TRBV2 and J is TRBJ1-1; no reliable D call. This CDR3 is 13 amino acids long. Germline CDR1 is SNHLY and CDR2 is FYNNEI. V was trimmed by 6 bases and J by 0 bases, leaving 8 bases between them. The CDR3 sequence: CASSVTVNTEAFF. The CDR3 bases are TGTGCCAGCAGCGTCACAGTGAACACTGAAGCTTTCTTT.

The genes are TRBV28 and TRBJ1-6; TRBD1 matches 7 bases. The CDR3 consists of 13 residues. V trimming: 2 bases; J trimming: 10 bases; junction bases outside the gene matches: 2. Germline lookup yields CDR1 MDHEN and CDR2 SYDVKM. The CDR3 region is CASSLTGESPLHF. The CDR3 nucleotides read TGTGCCAGCAGTTTAACAGGGGAATCACCCCTCCACTTT.

J is TRBJ2-1 and V is TRBV2; 7 nucleotides agree with TRBD1. Unmatched junction bases numbered 4, after V lost 2 bases and J lost 3 bases. Germline V gene lookup returns CDR1 SNHLY and CDR2 FYNNEI. This CDR3 has 15 residues. For the CDR3, the DNA is TGTGCCAGCAGTGAAAGGTCAGGGGGCTACAATGAGCAGTTCTTC. Translation: CASSERSGGYNEQFF.

The rearrangement uses TRBV9 and TRBJ1-1; 9 bases fit TRBD1. Germline CDR1 reads SGDLS; CDR2 reads YYNGEE. Losses at the gene ends were 3 bases for V and 5 bases for J; bases not matched to a gene: 5. The CDR3 loop spans 14 amino acids. The CDR3 loop reads CASSEGTGSTEAFF. The CDR3 coding sequence is TGTGCCAGCAGCGAAGGGACAGGGAGTACTGAAGCTTTCTTT.

This chain joins TRBV3-1 (or the pseudogene TRBV3-2) and TRBJ2-2; possible D gene TRBD2, 5 bases. CDR3 length: 14 residues. Germline V gene sequence: CDR1 LGHDT, CDR2 YNNKEL (reference sequence). V lost 4 bases and J 7 bases, leaving 13 bases between the germline ends. CDR3 amino acids: CASSPIRGNGELFF. Written as DNA, the CDR3 is TGTGCCAGCAGCCCGATCCGGGGAAACGGGGAGCTGTTTTTT.

This chain uses TRBV3-1 (or the pseudogene TRBV3-2) with TRBJ1-3, with D hard to call. The CDR3 totals 13 residues. In germline, CDR1 is LGHDT, CDR2 YNNKEL (reference sequence). V was trimmed by 2 bases and J by 5 bases, leaving 7 bases between them. The CDR3 loop is CASSQLPRNTIYF. The CDR3 DNA reads as TGTGCCAGCAGCCAACTTCCTAGAAACACCATATATTTT.

The V call is TRBV19, the J call TRBJ1-6; 9 nucleotides align to TRBD1. Germline loops: CDR1 LNHDA, CDR2 SQIVND (reference sequence). The CDR3 sequence is 15 residues long. Unmatched junction bases numbered 4, after V lost 3 bases and J lost 7 bases. The DNA of the CDR3 is TGTGCCAGTAGTATGGAGGACAGGGGAAATTCACCCCTCCACTTT. Its translation: CASSMEDRGNSPLHF.

The rearrangement links TRBV18 to TRBJ2-1; D possibly corresponds to TRBD2 (6 bases). This CDR3 contains 16 residues. Trimming left V 6 bases short and J 3 bases short, with 18 bases between. Germline V gene data show CDR1 as KGHSH and CDR2 as LQKENI. In nucleotides, the CDR3 is TGTGCCAGCTCTGTTGTGCATAGCGGAGACTACAATGAGCAGTTCTTC. Residues: CASSVVHSGDYNEQFF.

The V call is TRBV6-5, the J call TRBJ1-6; a possible D gene is TRBD1 (6 bases). The CDR3 covers 13 residues. Germline CDR1 and CDR2: MNHEY and SVGAGI. Trimming took 11 bases from V and 6 from J, leaving 14 bases between them. Written as DNA, the CDR3 is TGTGCCCACAGGGTGACAGGTAATTCACCCCTCCACTTT. It codes for CAHRVTGNSPLHF.

This chain connects TRBV6-5 to TRBJ1-3, with 10 bases fitting TRBD1. Germline values: CDR1 MNHEY, CDR2 SVGAGI. V lost 8 bases and J lost 1; bases outside the gene matches: 5. This CDR3 contains 15 residues. CDR3: CASRDRGQSGNTIYF. Written as DNA, the CDR3 is TGTGCCAGCCGAGACAGGGGGCAGTCTGGAAACACCATATATTTT.

The J gene is TRBJ2-5, the V gene TRBV5-1, with 8 bases that match TRBD1. With V trimmed by 0 bases and J by 7 bases, 8 bases remained unmatched. This CDR3 is 15 amino acids long. From germline, CDR1 is SGHRS and CDR2 YFSETQ. The CDR3 reads CASSLGAGGSGTQYF. The DNA of the CDR3 is TGCGCCAGCAGCTTGGGGGCAGGGGGCTCGGGGACCCAGTACTTC.

The chain joins TRBV18 to TRBJ2-7, with D perhaps TRBD1 (7 bases). Germline V gene lookup returns CDR1 KGHSH and CDR2 LQKENI. Trimming removed 2 bases from V and 6 bases from J, with 14 bases in between. CDR3 length: 14 residues. CDR3 sequence (DNA): TGTGCCAGCTCACCATTAGGACAGGAGGGCGAGCAGTACTTC. It encodes CASSPLGQEGEQYF.

This clone was detected only once. This chain connects TRBV7-6 to TRBJ1-1; 11 bases match TRBD1. The CDR3 runs 17 residues. V lost 5 bases to trimming and J lost 5 bases; unmatched junction nucleotides: 13. Germline CDR1 SGHVS, CDR2 FNYEAQ. CDR3 nucleotides: TGTGCCAGCAGCCCCCGGCCGGACAGGGGGCGTCGGACTGAAGCTTTCTTT. It is translated as CASSPRPDRGRRTEAFF.

The V call is TRBV3-1 (or the pseudogene TRBV3-2), the J call TRBJ2-7, with 11 bases identical to TRBD1. The ends lost 5 bases at V and 6 bases at J; junction bases unmatched: 9. Germline loops: CDR1 LGHDT, CDR2 YNNKEL (reference sequence). The CDR3 extends over 15 amino acids. Written as DNA, the CDR3 is TGTGCCAGCAGCATCGGGACAGGGGGTTCTGGCGAGCAGTACTTC. This gives the protein CASSIGTGGSGEQYF.

The chain links TRBV6-5 to TRBJ2-1; D gene uncertain. V lost 0 bases, J lost 4 bases, and 4 bases lay in between. Germline assignment: CDR1 MNHEY and CDR2 SVGAGI. CDR3 length: 13 residues. The CDR3 DNA is TGTGCCAGCAGTTACTCTCGGTACAATGAGCAGTTCTTC. It encodes CASSYSRYNEQFF.

This chain connects TRBV24-1 to TRBJ2-1, with D perhaps TRBD2 (6 bases). The V end was cut by 7 bases, the J end by 0 bases, with 6 bases between. Germline V gene sequence: CDR1 KGHDR, CDR2 SFDVKD. This CDR3 region has 13 residues. The CDR3 protein is CATSGGSYNEQFF. In DNA, the CDR3 is TGTGCCACCAGCGGGGGCTCCTACAATGAGCAGTTCTTC.

This clone was seen more than once but under ten times. The chain uses TRBV7-3 and TRBJ1-2, with a weak D call TRBD1 (5 bases). V was trimmed by 2 bases and J by 8 bases, leaving 12 bases between them. CDR1 and CDR2 from the germline V gene are SGHTA and FQGTGA. The CDR3 length is 13 residues. The CDR3 DNA sequence: TGTGCCAGCAGCTTAGCAGGGCACCGGGGCTACACCTTC. It codes for CASSLAGHRGYTF.